Below are 9 T cell receptor beta chains sequenced from a single sample in a study of T cells in Graves' hyperthyroidism and ophthalmopathy. Amplified TCR beta CDR3 regions derived from RNA transcripts. HTBI primers drove first-round RT-PCR of the TCR CDR3. In TCRdb, the multiplex PCR reads were re-called with MiXCR into one record per CDR3 protein. The sample carries hundreds of thousands of distinct CDR3 sequences, less than 45% recorded once. The sequenced sample consisted of peripheral blood or thyroid tissue (not recorded which). These receptors all stem from an adult man with Graves' disease, either hyperthyroidism or ophthalmopathy (not recorded which).

V usage is TRBV7-9 and J usage is TRBJ1-1, with 8 bases lining up with TRBD1. This CDR3 comprises 16 residues. Looked up from germline, CDR1 is SEHNR and CDR2 is FQNEAQ (reference sequence). V dropped 6 bases and J dropped 3; count of bases not matched to a gene: 12. The CDR3 DNA follows: TGTGCCAGCAGTTTTGTCGGACAGGGTTTGGACACTGAAGCTTTCTTT. Protein product: CASSFVGQGLDTEAFF.

This clonotype occurred many times. The chain couples TRBV7-8 to TRBJ1-3, with 9 bases aligning to TRBD1. Germline lookup yields CDR1 SGHVS and CDR2 FQNEAQ. With V trimmed by 5 bases and J by 1 base, 3 bases remained unmatched. The CDR3 contains 15 residues. The CDR3 coding sequence is TGTGCCAGCAGCCAAGGGACAGGGTCTGGAAACACCATATATTTT. It codes for CASSQGTGSGNTIYF.

In this sample, this clonotype turned up many times. CDR3 sequence: CASSLTGTATEAFF. The CDR3 DNA reads TGTGCCAGCAGCTTAACGGGGACAGCCACTGAAGCTTTCTTT. J is TRBJ1-1 and V is TRBV7-3; 7 nucleotides align to TRBD1. Germline V gene lookup returns CDR1 SGHTA and CDR2 FQGTGA. Trimming at V came to 0 bases and at J to 4 bases, leaving 2 bases not matched to a gene. The CDR3 consists of 14 residues. The full variable domain, its missing parts supplied by reference TRBV7-3 and TRBJ1-1, is GAGVSQTPSNKVTEKGKYVELRCDPISGHTALYWYRQSLGQGPEFLIYFQGTGAADDSGLPNDRFFAVRPEGSVSTLKIQRTERGDSAVYLCASSLTGTATEAFFGQGTRLTVV.

This chain uses TRBV6-5 with TRBJ1-5, with 8 positions matching TRBD1. Losses at the gene ends were 4 bases for V and 11 bases for J; bases not matched to a gene: 13. This CDR3 has 15 residues. The germline gives CDR1 MNHEY, CDR2 SVGAGI. The CDR3 spells CASSSYQGASETQHF. Written as DNA, the CDR3 is TGTGCCAGCAGTTCATATCAGGGGGCGAGTGAGACCCAGCATTTT.

The chain links TRBV2 to TRBJ1-2; no definite D call. Trimming pared 1 base from V and 0 bases from J, leaving 12 bases between. Germline V gene data show CDR1 as SNHLY and CDR2 as FYNNEI. This CDR3 has 16 amino acids. The CDR3 DNA reads as TGTGCCAGCAGTGAAGATTCGGACGGAGCTAACTATGGCTACACCTTC. Its protein product is CASSEDSDGANYGYTF.

This clonotype was counted only a few times. The V call is TRBV7-6, the J call TRBJ1-6; no clear D gene. Trimming stripped 5 bases from V and 7 bases from J, with 15 bases between. Germline V lookup: CDR1 SGHVS, CDR2 FNYEAQ. The CDR3 loop spans 15 amino acids. The CDR3 is CASSPTLAPNSPLHF. The CDR3 DNA is TGTGCCAGCAGCCCGACGCTAGCGCCGAATTCACCCCTCCACTTT.

The rearrangement uses TRBV20-1 and TRBJ2-5, with TRBD2 matching 10 bases. With 5 bases clipped from V and 4 bases from J, the junction kept 4 bases outside the gene matches. Germline V CDR1 and CDR2: DFQATT, SNEGSKA (reference sequence). The CDR3 covers 13 residues. In nucleotides, the CDR3 is TGCAGTGCTCTCGGACTAGCGGTAGAGACCCAGTACTTC. Translation: CSALGLAVETQYF.

As concerns this clonotype: One end of the junction does not line up with germline, which may come from a read error. V gene TRBV19 combines with J gene TRBJ1-2; TRBD1 is a possible D gene (5 bases). CDR1 and CDR2 (germline): LNHDA, SQIVND (reference sequence). The CDR3 runs to 14 residues. The CDR3 nucleotides are TGTGCCAGTAGTATTACGACAGTGAACTATGGCTGCACCTTC. Protein product: CASSITTVNYGCTF.

On this clonotype: Relative to the germline gene, one junction end is altered; a read error may explain this. The DNA for the CDR3 is TGTGCCATCACCCTGACAGGGGAGGGTTCACCCCTCCACTTC. Amino acids: CAITLTGEGSPLHF. J is TRBJ1-6 and V is TRBV10-3; TRBD1 aligns across 8 bases. The CDR3 is 14 amino acids. Germline CDR1 ENHRY, CDR2 SYGVKD.